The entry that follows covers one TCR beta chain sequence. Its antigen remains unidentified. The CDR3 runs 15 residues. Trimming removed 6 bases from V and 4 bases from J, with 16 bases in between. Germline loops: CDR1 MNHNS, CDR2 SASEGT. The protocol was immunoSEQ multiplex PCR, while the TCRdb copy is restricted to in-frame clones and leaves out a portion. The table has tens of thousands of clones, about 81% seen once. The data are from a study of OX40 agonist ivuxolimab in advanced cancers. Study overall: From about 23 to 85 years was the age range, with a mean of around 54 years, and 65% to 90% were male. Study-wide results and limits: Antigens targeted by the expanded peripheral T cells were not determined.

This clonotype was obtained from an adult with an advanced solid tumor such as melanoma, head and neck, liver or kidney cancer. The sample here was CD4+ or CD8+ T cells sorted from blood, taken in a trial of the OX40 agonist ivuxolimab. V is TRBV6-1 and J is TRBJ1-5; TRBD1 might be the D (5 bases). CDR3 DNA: TGTGCCAGCAGATTAAGCCCAGGGCAAAATCAGCCCCAGCATTTT. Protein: CASRLSPGQNQPQHF.